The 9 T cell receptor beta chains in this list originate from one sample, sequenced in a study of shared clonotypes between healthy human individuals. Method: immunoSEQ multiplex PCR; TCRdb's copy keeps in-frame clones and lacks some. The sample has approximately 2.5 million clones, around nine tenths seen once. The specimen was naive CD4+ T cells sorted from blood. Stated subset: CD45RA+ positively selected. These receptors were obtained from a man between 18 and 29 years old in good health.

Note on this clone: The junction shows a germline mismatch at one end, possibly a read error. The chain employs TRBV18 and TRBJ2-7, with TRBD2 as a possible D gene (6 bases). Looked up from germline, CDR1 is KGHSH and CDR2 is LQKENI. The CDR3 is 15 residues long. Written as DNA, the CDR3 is TGTGCCAGCTCTCCACTCACGACTAGTACGGGCGAGCAGTACTTC. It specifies CASSPLTTSTGEQYF.

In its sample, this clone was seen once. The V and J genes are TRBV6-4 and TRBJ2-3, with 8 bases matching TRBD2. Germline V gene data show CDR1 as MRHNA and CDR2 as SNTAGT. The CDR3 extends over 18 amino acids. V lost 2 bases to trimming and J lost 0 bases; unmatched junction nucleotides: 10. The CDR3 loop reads CASSDLERGGRSTDTQYF. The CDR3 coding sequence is TGTGCCAGCAGTGACCTCGAGCGTGGCGGGAGGAGCACAGATACGCAGTATTTT.

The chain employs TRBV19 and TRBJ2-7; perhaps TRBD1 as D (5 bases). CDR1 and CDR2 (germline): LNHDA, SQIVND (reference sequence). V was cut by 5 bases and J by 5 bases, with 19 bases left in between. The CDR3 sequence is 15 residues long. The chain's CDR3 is CASSASRAGKDEQYF. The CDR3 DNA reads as TGTGCCAGTAGTGCTTCCAGGGCAGGGAAAGACGAGCAGTACTTC. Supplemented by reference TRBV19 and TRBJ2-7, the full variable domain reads DGGITQSPKYLFRKEGQNVTLSCEQNLNHDAMYWYRQDPGQGLRLIYYSQIVNDFQKGDIAEGYSVSREKKESFPLTVTSAQKNPTAFYLCASSASRAGKDEQYFGPGTRLTVT.

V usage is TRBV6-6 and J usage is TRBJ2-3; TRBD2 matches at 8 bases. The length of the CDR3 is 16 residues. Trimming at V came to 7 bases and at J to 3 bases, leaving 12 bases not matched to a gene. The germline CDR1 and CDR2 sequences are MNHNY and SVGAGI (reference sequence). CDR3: CASTYSTGGWTDTQYF. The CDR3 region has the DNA TGTGCCAGCACCTACTCTACGGGAGGGTGGACAGATACGCAGTATTTT.

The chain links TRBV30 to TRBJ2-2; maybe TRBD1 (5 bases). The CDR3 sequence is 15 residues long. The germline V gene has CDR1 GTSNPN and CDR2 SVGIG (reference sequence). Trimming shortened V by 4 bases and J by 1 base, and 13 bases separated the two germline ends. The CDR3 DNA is TGTGCCTGGAATCAAGACAGTAAGAACACCGGGGAGCTGTTTTTT. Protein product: CAWNQDSKNTGELFF.

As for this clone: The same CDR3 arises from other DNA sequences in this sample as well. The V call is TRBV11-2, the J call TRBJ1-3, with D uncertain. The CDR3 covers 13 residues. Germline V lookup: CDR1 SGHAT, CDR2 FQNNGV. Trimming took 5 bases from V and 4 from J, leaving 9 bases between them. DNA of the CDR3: TGTGCCAGCAGCCCGTTTTCAGGAAACACCATATATTTT. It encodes CASSPFSGNTIYF.

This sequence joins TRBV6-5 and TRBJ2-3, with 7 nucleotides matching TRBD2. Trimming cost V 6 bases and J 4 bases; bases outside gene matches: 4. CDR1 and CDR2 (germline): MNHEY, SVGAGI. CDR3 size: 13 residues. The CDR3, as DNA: TGTGCCAGCAGAGCGGGACTCCCAGATACGCAGTATTTT. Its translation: CASRAGLPDTQYF.

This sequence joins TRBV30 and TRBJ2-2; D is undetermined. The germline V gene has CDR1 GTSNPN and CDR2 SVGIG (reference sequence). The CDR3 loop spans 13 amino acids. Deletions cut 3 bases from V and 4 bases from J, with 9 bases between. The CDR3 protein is CAWSKEITGELFF. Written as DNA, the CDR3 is TGTGCCTGGAGCAAAGAAATCACCGGGGAGCTGTTTTTT.

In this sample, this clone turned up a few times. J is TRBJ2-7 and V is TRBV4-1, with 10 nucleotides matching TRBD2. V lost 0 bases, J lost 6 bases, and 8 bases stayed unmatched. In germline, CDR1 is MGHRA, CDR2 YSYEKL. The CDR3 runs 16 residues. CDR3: CASSQEGLAGALEQYF. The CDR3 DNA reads TGCGCCAGCAGCCAAGAAGGGCTAGCGGGAGCTCTCGAGCAGTACTTC.